This T cell receptor (beta chain) was found in a study of T cells in Graves' hyperthyroidism and ophthalmopathy. Study overall: Before treatment of any kind, peripheral blood was taken at initial diagnosis.

Amplification of TCR beta CDR3 regions was performed using RNA transcripts as template. HTBI primers were the set used in a first-round RT-PCR of the TCR CDR3. MiXCR was run by TCRdb on the multiplex PCR reads, yielding one entry per CDR3 protein. This sample has about 300,000 distinct CDR3 sequences; roughly a fifth occur once, and the top ten carry less than 40%. V shed 3 bases and J 2 bases; nucleotides not matched to a gene: 3. The CDR3 consists of 15 residues. This clonotype showed up just a few times. This receptor was obtained from a man in his fifties or sixties with Graves' ophthalmopathy. The rearrangement links TRBV12-3 or TRBV12-4 to TRBJ2-3, with 9 bases aligning to TRBD2. Sequenced material: blood. The CDR3 coding sequence is TGTGCCAGCAGTTTGGGCGGGAGGGCCACAGATACGCAGTATTTT. Translation: CASSLGGRATDTQYF.